The 21 T cell receptor beta chains below come from one sample, sequenced in a study of cytomegalovirus exposure and HLA in healthy donors. PCR involved 60 Vbeta and 13 Jbeta primers. The repertoire was sequenced with immunoSEQ multiplex PCR; TCRdb's copy has only in-frame clones and lacks some. This sample has under 110,000 clones, with roughly 80% found just once. Sequenced input: PBMCs. Receptor source: a man between 60 and 75 years old in good health and CMV-seronegative.

The table lists this clone with a few counts. The rearrangement links TRBV5-4 to TRBJ2-1; perhaps TRBD1 as D (5 bases). The germline CDR1 and CDR2 sequences are SGHNT and YYREEE (reference sequence). The V end was cut by 0 bases, the J end by 3 bases, with 13 bases between. There are 16 residues in the CDR3. The chain's CDR3 is CASSLGQHLVYNEQFF. Here the CDR3 DNA reads TGTGCCAGCAGCTTGGGACAGCACCTAGTCTACAATGAGCAGTTCTTC.

The chain has TRBV12-5 and TRBJ1-4, with 9 bases matching TRBD1. The CDR3 totals 14 residues. Germline V gene lookup returns CDR1 LGHNT and CDR2 FRNRAP. With 3 bases clipped from V and 7 bases from J, the junction kept 3 bases outside the gene matches. The DNA of the CDR3 is TGTGCTAGTGGTTTCGGGACAGGGCTTGAAAAACTGTTTTTT. This translates into CASGFGTGLEKLFF.

V and J are TRBV7-3 and TRBJ2-1; 8 bases are shared with TRBD2. The CDR3 length is 14 residues. CDR1 and CDR2 (germline): SGHTA, FQGTGA. Germline trimming cut 7 bases from V and 5 bases from J; bases unmatched to any gene: 7. CDR3 bases: TGTGCCAGCACCCGGGGTAGCGGGGACAATGAGCAGTTCTTC. Its protein product is CASTRGSGDNEQFF.

This chain uses TRBV10-2 with TRBJ2-7, with D possibly TRBD1 on 6 matching bases. The germline V and J ends were trimmed by 0 bases and 0 bases, with 12 bases remaining between them. The V gene's germline CDR1 is WSHSY and CDR2 SAAADI. The CDR3 consists of 16 residues. CDR3 loop: CASSESTGRISYEQYF. In DNA, the CDR3 is TGCGCCAGCAGTGAGTCGACAGGCCGAATCTCCTACGAGCAGTACTTC.

This clone was picked up one time. V gene TRBV4-1 combines with J gene TRBJ1-1; D is unresolved. This CDR3 is 13 amino acids long. In germline, CDR1 is MGHRA, CDR2 YSYEKL. V was pared by 8 bases and J by 1 base, with 11 bases between. The CDR3 DNA sequence: TGCGCCAGCGCCAGACTGAGGAACACTGAAGCTTTCTTT. It yields the protein CASARLRNTEAFF.

The chain is built from TRBV2 and TRBJ1-4; TRBD1 might be the D (6 bases). This CDR3 is 15 amino acids long. Between the trimmed V and J ends, which lost 2 bases and 4 bases, there was a span of 11 bases. Per germline, CDR1 SNHLY and CDR2 FYNNEI. CDR3 sequence: CASSEKTGLNEKLFF. CDR3 bases: TGTGCCAGCAGTGAAAAAACAGGGCTTAATGAAAAACTGTTTTTT.

The chain couples TRBV7-9 to TRBJ1-2, with 8 positions matching TRBD1. Germline trimming cut 3 bases from V and 3 bases from J; bases unmatched to any gene: 6. This CDR3 is 15 amino acids long. CDR1 and CDR2 (germline): SEHNR, FQNEAQ (reference sequence). The CDR3 region has the DNA TGTGCCAGCAGCTTTTGGACAGGGATGGACTATGGCTACACCTTC. The encoded protein is CASSFWTGMDYGYTF.

This chain links TRBV19 with TRBJ1-5, with TRBD1 identical over 7 bases. CDR3 length: 16 residues. The trim removed 4 bases at V and 0 bases at J, leaving 6 bases unmatched. The germline V gene encodes CDR1 LNHDA and CDR2 SQIVND (reference sequence). The chain's CDR3 is CASSTSGTASNQPQHF. Here the CDR3 DNA reads TGTGCCAGTAGTACCTCCGGGACAGCTAGCAATCAGCCCCAGCATTTT.

This chain connects TRBV19 to TRBJ2-2; D remains unclear. The CDR3 sequence is 15 residues long. V lost 0 bases, J lost 0 bases, and 5 bases lay in between. Per the germline V gene, CDR1 is LNHDA and CDR2 is SQIVND (reference sequence). The DNA of the CDR3 is TGTGCCAGTAGTATAGATCTTACGAACACCGGGGAGCTGTTTTTT. Its protein is CASSIDLTNTGELFF.

The rearrangement links TRBV6-5 to TRBJ1-6; 11 bases are a match to TRBD1. This CDR3 region has 15 residues. V lost 4 bases to trimming and J lost 7 bases; unmatched junction nucleotides: 3. Germline V gene lookup returns CDR1 MNHEY and CDR2 SVGAGI. The DNA for the CDR3 is TGTGCCAGCAGTTGGGGGACAGGGGGAAATTCACCCCTCCACTTT. Its translation: CASSWGTGGNSPLHF.

V is TRBV5-1 and J is TRBJ1-2; 10 nucleotides match TRBD1. From germline, CDR1 is SGHRS and CDR2 YFSETQ. The J segment lost 6 bases and the V segment lost 4 bases, leaving 6 bases of the junction unmatched. This CDR3 has 14 residues. The CDR3 loop is CASSLPGQGHGYTF. CDR3 nucleotide sequence: TGCGCCAGCAGCCTTCCGGGACAGGGGCATGGCTACACCTTC.

V and J are TRBV5-1 and TRBJ1-1, with 11 bases that match TRBD1. This CDR3 comprises 17 residues. Germline V gives CDR1 SGHRS, CDR2 YFSETQ. V shed 1 base and J 3 bases; nucleotides not matched to a gene: 8. The CDR3 spells CASSLSGTGGIYTEAFF. CDR3 nucleotides: TGCGCCAGCAGCTTGAGCGGGACAGGGGGTATATACACTGAAGCTTTCTTT. The full variable domain, completed using reference TRBV5-1 and TRBJ1-1, is KAGVTQTPRYLIKTRGQQVTLSCSPISGHRSVSWYQQTPGQGLQFLFEYFSETQRNKGNFPGRFSGRQFSNSRSEMNVSTLELGDSALYLCASSLSGTGGIYTEAFFGQGTRLTVV.

This clone came up a few times. This chain uses TRBV6-6 with TRBJ2-2; possible D gene TRBD1, 5 bases. Germline CDR1 and CDR2: MNHNY and SVGAGI (reference sequence). There are 15 residues in the CDR3. V shed 6 bases and J shed 2 bases, with 13 bases lying between them. Here the CDR3 DNA reads TGTGCCAGCAGGACAGATCTAAGAAACACCGGGGAGCTGTTTTTT. Its protein is CASRTDLRNTGELFF.

The V gene is TRBV6-1, the J gene TRBJ2-1; 15 nucleotides match TRBD2. Per the germline V gene, CDR1 is MNHNS and CDR2 is SASEGT. The CDR3 has 21 amino acids. V lost 1 base, J lost 5 bases, and 15 bases stayed unmatched. CDR3 bases: TGTGCCAGCAGTGAAGTCCCCTCCCTTTGGACTAGCGGGGGGGCAAACAATGAGCAGTTCTTC. It codes for CASSEVPSLWTSGGANNEQFF.

The chain employs TRBV12-2 and TRBJ2-7; the table gives TRBD2 as D, unverified against the DNA. TRBV12-2 is described as a pseudogene. This CDR3 spans 16 amino acids. This CDR3 is CASRLAKSLADYEQYV. DNA of the CDR3: TGTGCAAGTCGCTTAGCGAAAAGTCTAGCGGACTACGAGCAGTACGTC.

The rearrangement joins TRBV5-1 to TRBJ1-3, with D perhaps TRBD1 (5 bases). CDR1 is SGHRS, CDR2 YFSETQ, per germline. V lost 4 bases, J lost 0 bases, and 23 bases lay in between. The CDR3 sequence is 19 residues long. The CDR3 is CASSPQPGLQGNSGNTIYF. The CDR3 DNA reads TGCGCCAGCAGCCCGCAACCGGGACTCCAAGGGAACTCTGGAAACACCATATATTTT.

V and J are TRBV18 and TRBJ1-1; 7 bases map to TRBD1. The CDR3 contains 13 residues. The J segment lost 4 bases and the V segment lost 6 bases, leaving 5 bases of the junction unmatched. CDR1 and CDR2 (germline): KGHSH, LQKENI. The CDR3 DNA is TGTGCCAGCTCGGGCGACAGGGCCACTGAAGCTTTCTTT. This sequence encodes CASSGDRATEAFF.

For this clone: At one boundary the junction diverges from the germline segment, which might be a read error. The CDR3 sequence: CASGTLQGLLFSF. The CDR3 nucleotides are TGTGCCAGCGGCACCTTACAGGGGCTCCTCTTTAGCTTC. The chain uses TRBV28 and TRBJ1-2; 7 nucleotides agree with TRBD1. Germline CDR1 and CDR2: MDHEN and SYDVKM. CDR3 length: 13 amino acids.

The chain recombines TRBV6-1 with TRBJ2-7; D gene unclear. Trimming took off 1 base at V and 0 bases at J, with 4 bases between the two ends. Germline assignment: CDR1 MNHNS and CDR2 SASEGT. This CDR3 has 13 amino acids. CDR3 residues: CASSEGPSYEQYF. DNA of the CDR3: TGTGCCAGCAGTGAAGGGCCCTCCTACGAGCAGTACTTC.

This chain connects TRBV9 to TRBJ2-3, with D unresolved. V lost 1 base and J 4 bases, leaving 13 bases between the germline ends. CDR3 size: 15 residues. Germline assignment: CDR1 SGDLS and CDR2 YYNGEE. The CDR3: CASSVSVSRSDTQYF. The CDR3 region has the DNA TGTGCCAGCAGCGTATCCGTATCTAGATCAGATACGCAGTATTTT.

The genes are TRBV6-1 and TRBJ2-7, with D possibly being TRBD1 (5 bases). The CDR3 extends over 12 amino acids. Trimming left V 2 bases short and J 7 bases short, with 9 bases between. Germline CDR1 MNHNS, CDR2 SASEGT. This CDR3 is CASSELGDEQYV. In DNA, the CDR3 is TGTGCCAGCAGTGAATTAGGGGATGAGCAGTACGTC.